The text below deals with one TCR beta chain. What it binds is unknown. Combining a sample-barcoded 5' primer with a J-beta primer mix, a second PCR ran for about 6 to 12 cycles. Each CDR3 protein is one row after TCRdb ran MiXCR on the 5' RACE reads. Of under 1,100,000 distinct CDR3 sequences listed, around 25% are singletons. Trimming removed 3 bases from V and 2 bases from J, with 9 bases in between. The CDR3 covers 13 residues. Germline V gene sequence: CDR1 SQVTM, CDR2 ANQGSEA. The data were obtained in a study of blood T cells in healthy people across ages. Study-wide findings and caveats: Diversity estimated from one million T cells was considered an underestimate.

The data were also submitted as part of a second study, on T cells of mothers and their children.

The gene calls are TRBV29-1 and TRBJ2-3, with D hard to call. This receptor was taken from a girl aged 2-10 years in good health. Sequencing was performed on blood. This chain's CDR3 is CSVDLGSTDTQYF. The CDR3 nucleotides are TGCAGCGTTGATCTGGGCTCCACAGATACGCAGTATTTT.